This T cell receptor beta chain derives from a study of blood T cells in healthy people across ages. A few counts support this clonotype. For the second PCR, which ran for roughly 7 to 11 cycles, a sample-barcoded 5' primer and a J-beta primer mix were used. TCRdb called the 5' RACE reads again in MiXCR, with one record for every CDR3 protein. The sample includes some 1.6 million distinct CDR3 sequences, 34% of them seen just once. The sequenced sample was blood. The receptor's source is a woman aged 25 to 39 in good health.

The CDR3 sequence is CASSGIASLFSDTQYF. The CDR3, as DNA: TGTGCCAGCAGTGGGATTGCCTCCCTCTTTTCAGATACGCAGTATTTT. The chain employs TRBV27 and TRBJ2-3, with D unresolved. V was pared by 5 bases and J by 4 bases, with 19 bases between. Looked up from germline, CDR1 is MNHEY and CDR2 is SMNVEV (reference sequence). The CDR3 runs 16 residues.